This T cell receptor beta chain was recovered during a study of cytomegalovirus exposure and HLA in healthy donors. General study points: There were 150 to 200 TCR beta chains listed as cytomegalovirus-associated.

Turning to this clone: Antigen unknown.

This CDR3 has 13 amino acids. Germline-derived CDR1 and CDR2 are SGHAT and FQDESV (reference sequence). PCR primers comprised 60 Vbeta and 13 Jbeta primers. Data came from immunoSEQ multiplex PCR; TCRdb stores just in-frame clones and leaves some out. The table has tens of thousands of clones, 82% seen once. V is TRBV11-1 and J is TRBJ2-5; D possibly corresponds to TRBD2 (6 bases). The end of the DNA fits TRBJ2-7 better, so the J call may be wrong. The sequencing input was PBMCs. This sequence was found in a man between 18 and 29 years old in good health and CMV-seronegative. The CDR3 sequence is CASSLAAGREQYF. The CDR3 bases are TGTGCCAGCAGCTTAGCGGCGGGGCGCGAGCAGTACTTC.